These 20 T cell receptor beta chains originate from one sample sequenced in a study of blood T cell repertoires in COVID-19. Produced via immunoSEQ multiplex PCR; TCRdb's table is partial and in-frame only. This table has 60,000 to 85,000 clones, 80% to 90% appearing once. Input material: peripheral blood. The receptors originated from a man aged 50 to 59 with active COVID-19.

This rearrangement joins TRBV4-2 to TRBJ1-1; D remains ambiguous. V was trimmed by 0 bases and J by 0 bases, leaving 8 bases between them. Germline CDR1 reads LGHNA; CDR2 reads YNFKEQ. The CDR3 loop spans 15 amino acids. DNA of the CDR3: TGTGCCAGCAGCCAAGATTACAGCCTGAACACTGAAGCTTTCTTT. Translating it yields CASSQDYSLNTEAFF.

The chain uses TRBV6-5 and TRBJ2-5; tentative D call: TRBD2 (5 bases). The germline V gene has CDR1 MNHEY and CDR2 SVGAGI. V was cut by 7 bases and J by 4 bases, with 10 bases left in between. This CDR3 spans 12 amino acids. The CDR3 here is CASIEGGETQYF. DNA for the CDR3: TGTGCCAGCATCGAGGGTGGAGAGACCCAGTACTTC.

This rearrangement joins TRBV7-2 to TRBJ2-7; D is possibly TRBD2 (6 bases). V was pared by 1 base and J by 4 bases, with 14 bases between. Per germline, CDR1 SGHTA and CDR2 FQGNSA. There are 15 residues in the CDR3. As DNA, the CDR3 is TGTGCCAGCAGCTTAGGAAGGGGACTTCCATACGAGCAGTACTTC. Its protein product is CASSLGRGLPYEQYF.

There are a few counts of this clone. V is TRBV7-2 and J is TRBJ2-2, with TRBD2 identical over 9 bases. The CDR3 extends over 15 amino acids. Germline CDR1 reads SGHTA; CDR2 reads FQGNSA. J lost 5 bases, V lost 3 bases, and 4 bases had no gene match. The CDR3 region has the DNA TGTGCCAGCAGCTTGCTAGCGGGATATACCGGGGAGCTGTTTTTT. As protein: CASSLLAGYTGELFF. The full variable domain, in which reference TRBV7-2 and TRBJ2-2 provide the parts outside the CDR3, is GAGVSQSPSNKVTEKGKDVELRCDPISGHTALYWYRQSLGQGLEFLIYFQGNSAPDKSGLPSDRFSAERTGGSVSTLTIQRTQQEDSAVYLCASSLLAGYTGELFFGEGSRLTVL.

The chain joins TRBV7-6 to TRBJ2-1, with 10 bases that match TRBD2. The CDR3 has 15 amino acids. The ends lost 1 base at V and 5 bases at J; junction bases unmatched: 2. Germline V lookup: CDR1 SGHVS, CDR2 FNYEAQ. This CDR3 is CASSLVAGGNNEQFF. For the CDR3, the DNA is TGTGCCAGCAGCTTAGTAGCGGGAGGTAACAATGAGCAGTTCTTC.

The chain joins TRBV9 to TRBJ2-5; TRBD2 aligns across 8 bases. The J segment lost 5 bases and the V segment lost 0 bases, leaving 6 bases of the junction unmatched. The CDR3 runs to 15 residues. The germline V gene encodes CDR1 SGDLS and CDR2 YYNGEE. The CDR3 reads CASSVDDSGVETQYF. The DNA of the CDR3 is TGTGCCAGCAGCGTAGACGATAGCGGGGTTGAGACCCAGTACTTC.

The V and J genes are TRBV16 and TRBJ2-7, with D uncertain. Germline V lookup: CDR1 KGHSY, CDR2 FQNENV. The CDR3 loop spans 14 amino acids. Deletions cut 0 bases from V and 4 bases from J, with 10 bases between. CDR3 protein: CASSQSRQLYEQYF. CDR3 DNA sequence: TGTGCCAGCAGCCAATCGCGGCAGCTATACGAGCAGTACTTC.

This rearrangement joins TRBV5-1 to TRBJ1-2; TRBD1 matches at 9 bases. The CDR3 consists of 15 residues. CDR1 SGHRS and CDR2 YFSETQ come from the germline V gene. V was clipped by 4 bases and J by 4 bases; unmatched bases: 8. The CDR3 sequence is CASSQAGQGGYGYTF. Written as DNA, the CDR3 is TGCGCCAGCAGCCAAGCGGGACAGGGAGGCTATGGCTACACCTTC.

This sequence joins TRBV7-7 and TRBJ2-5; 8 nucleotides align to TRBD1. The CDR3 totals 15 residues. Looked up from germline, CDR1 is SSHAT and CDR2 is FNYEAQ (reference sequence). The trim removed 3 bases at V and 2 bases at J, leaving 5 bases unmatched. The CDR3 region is CASSLGRQGQETQYF. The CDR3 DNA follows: TGTGCCAGCAGCTTGGGTAGACAGGGGCAAGAGACCCAGTACTTC.

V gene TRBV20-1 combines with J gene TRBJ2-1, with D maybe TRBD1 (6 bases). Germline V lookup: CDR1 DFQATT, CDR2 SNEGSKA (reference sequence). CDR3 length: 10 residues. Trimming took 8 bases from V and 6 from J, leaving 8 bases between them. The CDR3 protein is CSLRGNEQFF. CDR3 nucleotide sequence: TGCAGTCTCAGGGGCAATGAGCAGTTCTTC.

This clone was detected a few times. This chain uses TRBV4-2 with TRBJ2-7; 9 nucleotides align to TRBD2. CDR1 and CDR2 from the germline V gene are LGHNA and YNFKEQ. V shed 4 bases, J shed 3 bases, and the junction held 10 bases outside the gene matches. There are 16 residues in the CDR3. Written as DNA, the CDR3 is TGTGCCAGCAGCCGAGATGCAGCGGGAGGCTACTACGAGCAGTACTTC. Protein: CASSRDAAGGYYEQYF.

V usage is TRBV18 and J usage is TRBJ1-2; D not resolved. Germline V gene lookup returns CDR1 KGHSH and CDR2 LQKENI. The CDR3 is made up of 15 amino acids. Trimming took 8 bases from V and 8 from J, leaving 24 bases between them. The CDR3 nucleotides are TGTGCCAGCCAGACTAAGACCGGGCTCCGTGCGGGCTACACCTTC. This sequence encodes CASQTKTGLRAGYTF.

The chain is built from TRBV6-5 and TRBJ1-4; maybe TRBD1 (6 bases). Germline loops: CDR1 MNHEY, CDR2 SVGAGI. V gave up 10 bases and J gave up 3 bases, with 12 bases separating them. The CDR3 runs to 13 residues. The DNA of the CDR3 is TGTGCCATAAAGGGGGATCCTAATGAAAAACTGTTTTTT. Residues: CAIKGDPNEKLFF.

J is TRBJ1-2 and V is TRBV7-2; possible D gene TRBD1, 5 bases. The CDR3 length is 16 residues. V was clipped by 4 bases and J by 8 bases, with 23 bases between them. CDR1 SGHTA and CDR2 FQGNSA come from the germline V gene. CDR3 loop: CASSSTTYSGSRGYTF. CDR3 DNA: TGTGCCAGCAGCTCAACTACTTACTCAGGGTCGAGGGGCTACACCTTC. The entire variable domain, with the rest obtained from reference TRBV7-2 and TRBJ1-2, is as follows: GAGVSQSPSNKVTEKGKDVELRCDPISGHTALYWYRQSLGQGLEFLIYFQGNSAPDKSGLPSDRFSAERTGGSVSTLTIQRTQQEDSAVYLCASSSTTYSGSRGYTFGSGTRLTVV.

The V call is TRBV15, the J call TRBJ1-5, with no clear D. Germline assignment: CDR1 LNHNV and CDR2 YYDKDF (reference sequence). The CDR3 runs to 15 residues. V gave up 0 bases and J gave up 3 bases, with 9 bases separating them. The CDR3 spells CATSRDNQYNQPQHF. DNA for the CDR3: TGTGCCACCAGCAGAGATAACCAGTACAATCAGCCCCAGCATTTT. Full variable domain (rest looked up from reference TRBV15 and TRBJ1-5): DAMVIQNPRYQVTQFGKPVTLSCSQTLNHNVMYWYQQKSSQAPKLLFHYYDKDFNNEADTPDNFQSRRPNTSFCFLDIRSPGLGDTAMYLCATSRDNQYNQPQHFGDGTRLSIL.

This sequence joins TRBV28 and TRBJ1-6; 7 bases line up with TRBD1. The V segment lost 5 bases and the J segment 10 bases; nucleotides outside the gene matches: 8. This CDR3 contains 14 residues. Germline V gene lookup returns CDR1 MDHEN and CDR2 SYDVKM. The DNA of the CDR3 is TGTGCCAGCAGTCTTACAGGGGCTGGATCACCCCTCCACTTT. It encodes CASSLTGAGSPLHF.

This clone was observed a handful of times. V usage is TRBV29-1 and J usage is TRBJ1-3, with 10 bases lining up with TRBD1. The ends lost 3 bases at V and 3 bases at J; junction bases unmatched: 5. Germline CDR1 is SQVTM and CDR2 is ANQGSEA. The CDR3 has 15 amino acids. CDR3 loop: CSVDSGQGGGNTIYF. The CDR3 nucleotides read TGCAGCGTTGACTCCGGACAGGGGGGTGGAAACACCATATATTTT.

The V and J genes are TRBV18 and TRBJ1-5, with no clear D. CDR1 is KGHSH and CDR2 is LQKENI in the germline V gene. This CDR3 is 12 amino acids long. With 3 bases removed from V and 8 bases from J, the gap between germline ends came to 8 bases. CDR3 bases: TGTGCCAGCTCACCCGGGGTTGAGCCCCAGCATTTT. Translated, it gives CASSPGVEPQHF.

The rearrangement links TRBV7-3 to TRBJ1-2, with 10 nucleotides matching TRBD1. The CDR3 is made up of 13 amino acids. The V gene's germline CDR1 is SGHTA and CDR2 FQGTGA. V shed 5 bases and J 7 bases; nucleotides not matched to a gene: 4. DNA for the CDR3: TGTGCCAGCAGCCCCGGGACAGGGGTTGGCTACACCTTC. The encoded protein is CASSPGTGVGYTF.

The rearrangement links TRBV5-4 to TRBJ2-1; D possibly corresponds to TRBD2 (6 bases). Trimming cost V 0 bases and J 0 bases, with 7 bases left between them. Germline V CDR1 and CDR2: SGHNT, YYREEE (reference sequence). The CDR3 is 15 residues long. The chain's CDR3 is CASSLDGGSYNEQFF. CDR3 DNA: TGTGCCAGCAGCTTGGACGGGGGCTCCTACAATGAGCAGTTCTTC.